Given below is one TCR beta chain in context. Its antigen is undetermined. Healthy bone marrow donors formed the donor group. The donors, nominally healthy at sampling, likely had unrecorded immune exposures. With 60 Vbeta and 13 Jbeta primers, the PCR was carried out. Profiling relied on immunoSEQ multiplex PCR, and the TCRdb table lists in-frame clones only, not all of them. The repertoire includes around 140,000 clones, less than 85% of them detected once, and less than 2% sits in the top ten. These data come from a study of cytomegalovirus exposure and HLA in healthy donors. Study results and caveats: Sequencing depth across donors, presence/absence analyses assumed, was roughly uniform.

V gave up 1 base and J gave up 5 bases, with 17 bases separating them. The CDR3 is made up of 16 amino acids. CDR1 and CDR2 from the germline V gene are SGHAT and FQNNGV. Input material: PBMCs. The chain carries TRBV11-2 and TRBJ2-5; tentatively, D is TRBD2 (6 bases). This TCR derives from a man in his forties in good health and CMV-seronegative. The CDR3 region is CASSLVEGPPPETQYF. Written as DNA, the CDR3 is TGTGCCAGCAGCTTAGTGGAGGGTCCCCCCCCGGAGACCCAGTACTTC.